This TCR beta chain was recorded in a study of blood T cell repertoires in COVID-19. Across the whole study: T cells, B-cell-depleted T cells, or PBMCs provided the cDNA or gDNA that served as material.

The CDR3 is 15 residues long. V gave up 4 bases and J gave up 7 bases; unmatched junction bases: 11. Germline V gives CDR1 SGDLS, CDR2 YYNGEE. Participants spanned ages about 18 to 90 years and resided in about 24 US areas. Symptom resolution, clearance, or two negative PCRs marked the recovered donors of Cohort 3. In the source study's methods: Estimation of nucleated cell counts was performed using reference gene primer amplification. This table comes from immunoSEQ multiplex PCR, and its TCRdb copy is limited to in-frame clones, with some not included. V and J calls and clone size follow that table, whereas D and trimming were derived from the DNA. The sample lists some 230,000 clones, approximately 80% occurring once. This clone was seen a single time.

The clonotype originates from a man aged 40-49 years who had recovered from COVID-19. Sequenced input: PBMCs or T cells enriched from blood (not recorded which). The rearrangement uses TRBV9 and TRBJ2-1; 7 positions match TRBD1. DNA for the CDR3: TGTGCCAGCAGCAAGACAGGGTCAGAATCGAATGAGCAGTTCTTC. It codes for CASSKTGSESNEQFF. Looking up the rest from reference TRBV9 and TRBJ2-1 gives the full variable domain: DSGVTQTPKHLITATGQRVTLRCSPRSGDLSVYWYQQSLDQGLQFLIQYYNGEERAKGNILERFSAQQFPDLHSELNLSSLELGDSALYFCASSKTGSESNEQFFGPGTRLTVL.